This T cell receptor (beta chain) was recovered during a study of sequential checkpoint blockade in melanoma. About the research overall: First-line arms were nivolumab then ipilimumab, or the reverse, randomized 1:1. After both sequences, patients received maintenance nivolumab.

Germline values: CDR1 MNHNS, CDR2 SASEGT. The CDR3 loop spans 19 amino acids. The V and J ends lost 0 bases and 2 bases, in that order; junction bases with no gene match: 14. Sequenced by immunoSEQ multiplex PCR; TCRdb stores in-frame clones only, minus some. Here the sample spans about 21,000 clones, approximately 80% being singletons. Treatment defined: randomized to nivolumab then ipilimumab (arm A) or the reverse (arm B). Patients had received no earlier DNA-damaging chemotherapy. Live CD3+CD8+ CD19− CD56− cells were sorted from PBMCs. The chain joins TRBV6-1 to TRBJ2-3; 7 bases are shared with TRBD1. This clonotype was obtained from a human donor with melanoma. Source: CD8+ T cells sorted from blood (inferred from file names), taken from a patient given nivolumab and ipilimumab in sequence. The CDR3, as DNA: TGTGCCAGCAGTGAAGCAATGGCCGGACAGGTCCTTTTCACAGATACGCAGTATTTT. This gives the protein CASSEAMAGQVLFTDTQYF.